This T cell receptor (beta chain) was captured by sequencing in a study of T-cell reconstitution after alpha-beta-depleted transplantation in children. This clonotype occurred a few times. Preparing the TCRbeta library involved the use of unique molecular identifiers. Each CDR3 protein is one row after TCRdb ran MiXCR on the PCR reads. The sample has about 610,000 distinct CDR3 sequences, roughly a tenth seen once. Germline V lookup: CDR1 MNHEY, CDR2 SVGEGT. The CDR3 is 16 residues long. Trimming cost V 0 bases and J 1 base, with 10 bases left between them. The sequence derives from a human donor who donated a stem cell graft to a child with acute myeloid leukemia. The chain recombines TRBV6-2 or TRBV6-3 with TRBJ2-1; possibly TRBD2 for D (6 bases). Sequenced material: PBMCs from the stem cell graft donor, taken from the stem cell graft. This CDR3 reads CASSYSGRESYNEQFF. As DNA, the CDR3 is TGTGCCAGCAGTTACTCAGGCCGGGAGTCCTACAATGAGCAGTTCTTC.